This TCR beta chain was profiled in a study of graft-versus-host responses after intestinal transplantation. Some clones are missing from TCRdb's copy, which holds only in-frame ones; the method was immunoSEQ multiplex PCR. The sample comprises about 19,000 clones, about a third of which are singletons, and 1.5% to 2% rests with the top ten. The germline V gene has CDR1 SEHNR and CDR2 FQNEAQ (reference sequence). This CDR3 has 15 amino acids. Losses at the gene ends were 5 bases for V and 8 bases for J; bases not matched to a gene: 7. The sequencing used alloreactive CD4+ T cells from a mixed lymphocyte reaction culture, collected before transplantation. Stated subset: CFSE-low proliferating T cells sorted from roughly 6-day pre-transplant mixed lymphocyte reaction (GvH or HvG direction). The sequence came from a human patient who was an organ donor for intestinal transplantation. The rearrangement joins TRBV7-9 to TRBJ1-4; 11 bases are shared with TRBD1. CDR3: CASSRTGTGGEKLFF. CDR3 DNA: TGTGCCAGCAGCCGCACCGGGACAGGGGGGGAAAAACTGTTTTTT.